These 25 T cell receptor beta chains were sequenced from one sample in a study of blood T cell repertoires in COVID-19 (dated by TCRdb to the early 2020s). Libraries were constructed by the immunoSEQ multiplex PCR assay. TCRdb provides this immuneACCESS table in a form limited to in-frame rearrangements. Some clones are lacking; in checked studies, under half of them reflect an unresolved V gene, and why the rest are absent is not known. The sample profile shows about 58,000 clones; about four fifths of them were found once. Together, the top ten hold around 5% of the sample. Material: peripheral blood. Receptor source: a human donor in a cohort sampled during active COVID-19.

The V gene is TRBV5-1, the J gene TRBJ2-5; no definite D call. V was clipped by 4 bases and J by 4 bases, with 14 bases between them. Germline CDR1 SGHRS, CDR2 YFSETQ. The CDR3 consists of 14 residues. CDR3 in amino acids: CASSKLSGIETQYF. The DNA of the CDR3 is TGCGCCAGCAGCAAGTTATCGGGTATAGAGACCCAGTACTTC.

The J gene is TRBJ1-4, the V gene TRBV2; D unclear. The length of the CDR3 is 13 residues. V lost 6 bases to trimming and J lost 6 bases, with 11 bases between them. CDR1 is SNHLY and CDR2 is FYNNEI in the germline V gene. The CDR3 loop reads CASSRDNHEKLFF. DNA of the CDR3: TGTGCCAGCAGCCGAGACAACCATGAAAAACTGTTTTTT. The entire variable domain, with the rest obtained from reference TRBV2 and TRBJ1-4, is as follows: EPEVTQTPSHQVTQMGQEVILRCVPISNHLYFYWYRQILGQKVEFLVSFYNNEISEKSEIFDDQFSVERPDGSNFTLKIRSTKLEDSAMYFCASSRDNHEKLFFGSGTQLSVL.

Only a few counts were recorded for this clone. The chain combines TRBV6-5 with TRBJ2-7, with 9 positions matching TRBD1. V shed 6 bases and J 3 bases; nucleotides not matched to a gene: 9. CDR3 length: 15 amino acids. Germline V gives CDR1 MNHEY, CDR2 SVGAGI. Here the CDR3 reads CASRRTYRGLYEQYF. CDR3 DNA: TGTGCCAGCAGGCGGACATACAGGGGGCTCTACGAGCAGTACTTC.

The rearrangement links TRBV15 to TRBJ2-7; D not certain. Trimming pared 5 bases from V and 6 bases from J, leaving 17 bases between. Germline CDR1 reads LNHNV; CDR2 reads YYDKDF (reference sequence). The CDR3 runs to 14 residues. For the CDR3, the DNA is TGTGCCACCAGCCTCAACCGCGCACTTCGCGAGCAGTACTTC. This encodes CATSLNRALREQYF.

The chain couples TRBV28 to TRBJ2-7; 10 nucleotides match TRBD2. This CDR3 is 19 amino acids long. The trim removed 5 bases at V and 0 bases at J, leaving 16 bases unmatched. Germline V gives CDR1 MDHEN, CDR2 SYDVKM. The CDR3, as DNA: TGTGCCAGCAGTACCCAACAGGCCTGGACTAGCGGTTACTCCTACGAGCAGTACTTC. Its protein is CASSTQQAWTSGYSYEQYF.

This chain links TRBV19 with TRBJ2-7; D gene uncertain. This CDR3 has 15 residues. Deletions cut 1 base from V and 0 bases from J, with 10 bases between. Germline-derived CDR1 and CDR2 are LNHDA and SQIVND (reference sequence). The CDR3 DNA reads as TGTGCCAGTAGTATAGGACAACTGAGCTCCTACGAGCAGTACTTC. Translating gives CASSIGQLSSYEQYF.

The chain employs TRBV5-1 and TRBJ2-7, with a weak D call TRBD2 (7 bases). Trimming stripped 0 bases from V and 4 bases from J, with 14 bases between. This CDR3 is built from 15 residues. Germline values: CDR1 SGHRS, CDR2 YFSETQ. Written as DNA, the CDR3 is TGCGCCAGCAGCTTGGCCGTCGGGGGGCTTTACGAGCAGTACTTC. Residues: CASSLAVGGLYEQYF.

V is TRBV6-5 and J is TRBJ2-2; the D gene is possibly TRBD1 (5 bases). Germline V lookup: CDR1 MNHEY, CDR2 SVGAGI. CDR3 length equals 15 residues. The V and J ends lost 1 base and 3 bases respectively, with 9 bases between them. CDR3 sequence: CASSYFRVDTGELFF. The CDR3, as DNA: TGTGCCAGCAGTTACTTCAGGGTAGACACCGGGGAGCTGTTTTTT.

The chain combines TRBV7-6 with TRBJ2-2, with 7 bases fitting TRBD1. CDR3 size: 16 residues. Trimming at V came to 3 bases and at J to 4 bases, leaving 8 bases not matched to a gene. Per germline, CDR1 SGHVS and CDR2 FNYEAQ. The CDR3 DNA sequence: TGTGCCAGCAGCTTCCCACGACAGGGCTTCACCGGGGAGCTGTTTTTT. Protein sequence: CASSFPRQGFTGELFF.

The chain couples TRBV4-1 to TRBJ2-7; D unclear. Trimming removed 0 bases at V and 4 bases at J, with 16 bases between. This CDR3 is built from 16 residues. CDR1 is MGHRA and CDR2 is YSYEKL in the germline V gene. As DNA, the CDR3 is TGCGCCAGCAGCCAAGATGATAGGCTTGTCGGGTACGAGCAGTACTTC. Translation: CASSQDDRLVGYEQYF.

The gene calls are TRBV25-1 and TRBJ1-3, with 8 bases matching TRBD1. After removal of 8 bases from V and 0 bases from J, the junction contained 6 bases not matched to a gene. The CDR3 is 15 residues long. Germline loops: CDR1 MGHDK, CDR2 SYGVNS. DNA of the CDR3: TGTGCCAGCCGGGGACAGGCTGGCTCTGGAAACACCATATATTTT. Amino acid sequence: CASRGQAGSGNTIYF.

The V call is TRBV15, the J call TRBJ1-5; 9 bases line up with TRBD1. V trimming: 3 bases; J trimming: 1 base; junction bases outside the gene matches: 4. The CDR3 extends over 16 amino acids. CDR1 is LNHNV and CDR2 is YYDKDF in the germline V gene (reference sequence). The CDR3 sequence is CATSRGTGTSNQPQHF. CDR3 nucleotide sequence: TGTGCCACCAGCAGGGGGACAGGGACAAGCAATCAGCCCCAGCATTTT.

The chain combines TRBV10-3 with TRBJ1-1, with D tentatively TRBD1 (6 bases). Germline CDR1 and CDR2: ENHRY and SYGVKD. The CDR3 contains 17 residues. The V end lost 10 bases, the J end lost 1 base, and 25 bases lay between the germline ends. CDR3 residues: CASRQAPVGPQNTEAFF. The CDR3 bases are TGTGCCAGTAGACAGGCCCCGGTTGGGCCCCAGAACACTGAAGCTTTCTTT.

V is TRBV18 and J is TRBJ2-7, with 8 nucleotides matching TRBD1. The germline V gene has CDR1 KGHSH and CDR2 LQKENI. The CDR3 extends over 16 amino acids. V lost 0 bases and J lost 5; bases outside the gene matches: 9. This chain's CDR3 is CASSPPGDRGSNEQYF. The CDR3 nucleotides are TGTGCCAGCTCACCACCCGGCGACAGGGGCTCGAACGAGCAGTACTTC.

V gene TRBV27 combines with J gene TRBJ2-3; weak D call: TRBD1 (6 bases). The CDR3 totals 14 residues. Germline V gives CDR1 MNHEY, CDR2 SMNVEV (reference sequence). Trimming removed 6 bases at V and 2 bases at J, with 12 bases between. The CDR3 DNA sequence: TGTGCCAGCAGCGGCAGGGGAGTCACAGATACGCAGTATTTT. Translating gives CASSGRGVTDTQYF.

The gene calls are TRBV6-5 and TRBJ1-2; D is unresolved. V shed 2 bases and J shed 3 bases, with 7 bases lying between them. Germline CDR1 is MNHEY and CDR2 is SVGAGI. This CDR3 has 13 amino acids. CDR3: CASSYEGDYGYTF. The CDR3 bases are TGTGCCAGCAGTTACGAGGGTGACTATGGCTACACCTTC.

J is TRBJ1-1 and V is TRBV23-1; D gene uncertain. TRBV23-1 is sorted into the ORF group, with uncertain function. Trimming took off 2 bases at V and 0 bases at J, with 19 bases between the two ends. The CDR3 sequence is 18 residues long. The CDR3 DNA reads TGCGCCAGCAGTCAAGGGCAGTATCCTAATTTCATGAACACTGAAGCTTTCTTT. Protein product: CASSQGQYPNFMNTEAFF.

The chain uses TRBV2 and TRBJ1-2; D is ambiguous. Germline loops: CDR1 SNHLY, CDR2 FYNNEI. The CDR3 totals 15 residues. V gave up 1 base and J gave up 2 bases, with 11 bases separating them. The CDR3 here is CASSEVPGENYGYTF. DNA of the CDR3: TGTGCCAGCAGTGAAGTCCCGGGAGAGAACTATGGCTACACCTTC.

This chain links TRBV27 with TRBJ2-1; TRBD1 aligns across 8 bases. The CDR3 has 14 residues. The germline CDR1 and CDR2 sequences are MNHEY and SMNVEV (reference sequence). V lost 5 bases to trimming and J lost 6 bases; unmatched junction nucleotides: 6. DNA of the CDR3: TGTGCCAGCAGTGACAGGGGCCCCAGCAATGAGCAGTTCTTC. Protein product: CASSDRGPSNEQFF.

The chain joins TRBV4-3 to TRBJ1-2, with D perhaps TRBD1 (5 bases). V dropped 4 bases and J dropped 8 bases, with 20 bases sitting between them. CDR3 length: 15 amino acids. Germline V CDR1 and CDR2: LGHNA, YSLEER. Written as DNA, the CDR3 is TGCGCCAGCAGCCCCATCGGGCCGGAAAGGGGAGGCTACACCTTC. Translated, it gives CASSPIGPERGGYTF.

The rearrangement uses TRBV5-4 and TRBJ1-2, with 7 nucleotides matching TRBD1. This CDR3 region has 14 residues. The germline CDR1 and CDR2 sequences are SGHNT and YYREEE (reference sequence). Trimming cost V 4 bases and J 4 bases; bases outside gene matches: 7. The CDR3 here is CASSETGRRYGYTF. CDR3 DNA: TGTGCCAGCAGCGAGACAGGGAGGCGCTATGGCTACACCTTC. Full variable domain (remainder filled in from reference TRBV5-4 and TRBJ1-2): ETGVTQSPTHLIKTRGQQVTLRCSSQSGHNTVSWYQQALGQGPQFIFQYYREEENGRGNFPPRFSGLQFPNYSSELNVNALELDDSALYLCASSETGRRYGYTFGSGTRLTVV.

The rearrangement joins TRBV7-9 to TRBJ1-2; no firm D call. Trimming cost V 5 bases and J 2 bases, with 12 bases left between them. Germline V CDR1 and CDR2: SEHNR, FQNEAQ (reference sequence). This CDR3 has 14 amino acids. As DNA, the CDR3 is TGTGCCAGCAGCCTTCGCGGGGAAAACTATGGCTACACCTTC. Protein sequence: CASSLRGENYGYTF.

V and J are TRBV5-1 and TRBJ1-1, with TRBD1 identical over 7 bases. This CDR3 contains 14 residues. Germline V gene data show CDR1 as SGHRS and CDR2 as YFSETQ. The V segment lost 2 bases and the J segment 3 bases; nucleotides outside the gene matches: 4. In DNA, the CDR3 is TGCGCCAGCAGCTTTCCGGGACAGTACACTGAAGCTTTCTTT. This gives the protein CASSFPGQYTEAFF.

This clone has just a few counts. The gene calls are TRBV16 and TRBJ1-1, with 8 bases lining up with TRBD1. CDR3 size: 14 residues. The J segment lost 3 bases and the V segment lost 5 bases, leaving 5 bases of the junction unmatched. Germline lookup yields CDR1 KGHSY and CDR2 FQNENV. The CDR3 reads CASSSGQGDTEAFF. The CDR3 DNA reads as TGTGCCAGCAGCTCCGGACAGGGCGACACTGAAGCTTTCTTT.

The CDR3, as DNA: TGTGCCAGCAGTTTACGGTACTTTTCCTACGAGCAGTACTTC. This codes for CASSLRYFSYEQYF. The chain combines TRBV28 with TRBJ2-7; no clear D. The germline V gene has CDR1 MDHEN and CDR2 SYDVKM. The CDR3 has 14 residues. Trimming shortened V by 2 bases and J by 1 base, and 9 bases separated the two germline ends.